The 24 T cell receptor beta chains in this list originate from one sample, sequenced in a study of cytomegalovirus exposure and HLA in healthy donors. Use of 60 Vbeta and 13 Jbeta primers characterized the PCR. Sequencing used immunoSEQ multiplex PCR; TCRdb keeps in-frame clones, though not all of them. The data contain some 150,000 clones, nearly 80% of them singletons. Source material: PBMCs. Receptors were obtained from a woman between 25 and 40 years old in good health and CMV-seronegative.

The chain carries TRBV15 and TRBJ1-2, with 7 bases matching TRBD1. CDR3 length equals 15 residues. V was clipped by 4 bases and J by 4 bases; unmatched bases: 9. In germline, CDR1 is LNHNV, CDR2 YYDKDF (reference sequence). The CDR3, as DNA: TGTGCCACCAGCAACCCGACAGGGACGTCCTATGGCTACACCTTC. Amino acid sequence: CATSNPTGTSYGYTF.

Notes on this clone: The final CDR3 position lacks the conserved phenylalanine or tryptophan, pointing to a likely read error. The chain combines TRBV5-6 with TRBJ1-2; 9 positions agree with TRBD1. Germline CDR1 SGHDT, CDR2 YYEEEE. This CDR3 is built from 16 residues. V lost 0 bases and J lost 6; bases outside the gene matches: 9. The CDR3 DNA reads TGTGCCAGCAGCTTGGCCGGGACAGGGAGAATCGATGGCTACACCCTC. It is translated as CASSLAGTGRIDGYTL.

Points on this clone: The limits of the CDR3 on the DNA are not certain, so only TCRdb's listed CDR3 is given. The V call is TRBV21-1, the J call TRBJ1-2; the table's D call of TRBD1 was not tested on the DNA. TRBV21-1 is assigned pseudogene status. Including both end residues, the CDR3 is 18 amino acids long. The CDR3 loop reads CASRFGTGAPPTNYGYTF.

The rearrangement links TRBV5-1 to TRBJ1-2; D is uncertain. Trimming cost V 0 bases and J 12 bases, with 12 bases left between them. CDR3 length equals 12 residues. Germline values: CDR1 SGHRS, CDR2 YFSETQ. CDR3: CASSLDWQANTF. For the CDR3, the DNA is TGCGCCAGCAGCTTGGATTGGCAGGCTAACACCTTC.

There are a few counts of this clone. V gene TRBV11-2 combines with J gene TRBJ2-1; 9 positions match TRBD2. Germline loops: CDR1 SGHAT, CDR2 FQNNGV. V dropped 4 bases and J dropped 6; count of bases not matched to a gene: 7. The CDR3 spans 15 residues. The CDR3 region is CASSSLSGGPNEQFF. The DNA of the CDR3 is TGTGCCAGCAGCTCCTTAAGCGGGGGGCCCAATGAGCAGTTCTTC.

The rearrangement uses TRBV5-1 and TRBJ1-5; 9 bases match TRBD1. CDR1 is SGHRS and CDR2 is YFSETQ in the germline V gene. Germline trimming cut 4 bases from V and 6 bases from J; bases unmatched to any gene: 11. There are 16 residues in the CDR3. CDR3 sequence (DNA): TGCGCCAGCAGCCCTGGACAGGGGCACCCATCTCAGCCCCAGCATTTT. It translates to CASSPGQGHPSQPQHF.

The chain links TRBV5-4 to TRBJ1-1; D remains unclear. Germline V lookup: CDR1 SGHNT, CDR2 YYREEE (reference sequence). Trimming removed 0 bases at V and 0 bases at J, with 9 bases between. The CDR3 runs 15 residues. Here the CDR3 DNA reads TGTGCCAGCAGCTTGGTTGGGCAAGTGAACACTGAAGCTTTCTTT. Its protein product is CASSLVGQVNTEAFF.

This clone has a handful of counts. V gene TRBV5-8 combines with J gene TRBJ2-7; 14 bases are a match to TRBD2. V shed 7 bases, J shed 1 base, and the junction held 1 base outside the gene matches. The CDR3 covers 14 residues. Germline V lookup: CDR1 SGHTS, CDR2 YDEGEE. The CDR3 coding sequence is TGTGCCAGCGGACTAGCGGGGGGTTCCTACGAGCAGTACTTC. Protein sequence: CASGLAGGSYEQYF.

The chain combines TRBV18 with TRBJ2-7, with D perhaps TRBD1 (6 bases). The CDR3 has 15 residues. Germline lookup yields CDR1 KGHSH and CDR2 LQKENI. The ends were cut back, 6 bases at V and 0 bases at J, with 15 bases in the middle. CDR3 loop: CASSAGSQGSYEQYF. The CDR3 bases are TGTGCCAGCTCCGCCGGATCACAGGGCTCCTACGAGCAGTACTTC.

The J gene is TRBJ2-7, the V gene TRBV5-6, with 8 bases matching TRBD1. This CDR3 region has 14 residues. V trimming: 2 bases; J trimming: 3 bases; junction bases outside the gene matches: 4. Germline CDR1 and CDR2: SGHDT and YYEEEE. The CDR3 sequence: CASSFSGQVYEQYF. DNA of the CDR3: TGTGCCAGCAGCTTTTCGGGACAGGTCTACGAGCAGTACTTC. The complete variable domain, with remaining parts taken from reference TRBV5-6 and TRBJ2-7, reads DAGVTQSPTHLIKTRGQQVTLRCSPKSGHDTVSWYQQALGQGPQFIFQYYEEEERQRGNFPDRFSGHQFPNYSSELNVNALLLGDSALYLCASSFSGQVYEQYFGPGTRLTVT.

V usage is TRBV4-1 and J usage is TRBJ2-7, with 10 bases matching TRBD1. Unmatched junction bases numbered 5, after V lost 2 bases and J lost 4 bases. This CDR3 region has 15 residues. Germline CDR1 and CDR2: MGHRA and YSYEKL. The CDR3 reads CASSQSRDRGYEQYF. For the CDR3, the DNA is TGCGCCAGCAGCCAAAGCCGGGACAGGGGTTACGAGCAGTACTTC.

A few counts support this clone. CDR3 nucleotides: TGTGCCAGCAGTCGCCAGGGGTTTGGCTACACCTTC. This gives the protein CASSRQGFGYTF. The V and J genes are TRBV2 and TRBJ1-2; D possibly corresponds to TRBD1 (6 bases). This CDR3 contains 12 residues. V was clipped by 5 bases and J by 7 bases, with 11 bases between them. CDR1 is SNHLY, CDR2 FYNNEI, per germline.

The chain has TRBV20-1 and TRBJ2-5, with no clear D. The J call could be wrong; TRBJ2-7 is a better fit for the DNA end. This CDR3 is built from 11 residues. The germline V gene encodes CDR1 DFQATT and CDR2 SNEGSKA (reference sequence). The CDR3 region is CSASNSYEQYF. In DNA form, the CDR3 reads TGCAGTGCTAGTAATTCCTACGAGCAGTACTTC.

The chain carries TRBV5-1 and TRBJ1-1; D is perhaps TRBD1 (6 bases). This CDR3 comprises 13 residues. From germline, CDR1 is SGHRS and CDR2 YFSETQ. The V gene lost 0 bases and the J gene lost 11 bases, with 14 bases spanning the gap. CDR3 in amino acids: CASSLAEGTMAFF. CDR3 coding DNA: TGCGCCAGCAGCTTGGCCGAGGGGACAATGGCTTTCTTT.

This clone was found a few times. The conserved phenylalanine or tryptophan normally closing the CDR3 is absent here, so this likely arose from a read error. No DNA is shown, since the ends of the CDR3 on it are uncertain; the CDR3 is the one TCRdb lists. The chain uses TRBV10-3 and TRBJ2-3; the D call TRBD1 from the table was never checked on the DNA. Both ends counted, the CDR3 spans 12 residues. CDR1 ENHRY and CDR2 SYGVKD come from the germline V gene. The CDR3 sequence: CAISEAGQGIVI.

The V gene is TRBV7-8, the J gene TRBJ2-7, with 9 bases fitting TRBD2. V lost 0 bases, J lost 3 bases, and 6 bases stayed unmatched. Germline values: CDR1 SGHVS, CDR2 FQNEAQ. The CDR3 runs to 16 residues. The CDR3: CASSLALLAGHYEQYF. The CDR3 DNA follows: TGTGCCAGCAGCTTAGCGCTCCTAGCGGGGCACTACGAGCAGTACTTC.

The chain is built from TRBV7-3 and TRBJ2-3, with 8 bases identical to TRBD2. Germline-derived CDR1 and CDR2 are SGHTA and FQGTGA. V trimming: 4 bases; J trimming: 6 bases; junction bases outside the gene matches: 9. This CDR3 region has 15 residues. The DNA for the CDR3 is TGTGCCAGCAGCTCCCGGGGGGGGCGAGTGGATACGCAGTATTTT. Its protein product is CASSSRGGRVDTQYF.

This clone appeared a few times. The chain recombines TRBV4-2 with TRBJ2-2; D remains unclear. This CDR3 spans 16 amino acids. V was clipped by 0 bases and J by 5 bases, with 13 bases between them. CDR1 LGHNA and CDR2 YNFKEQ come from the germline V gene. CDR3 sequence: CASSQDSASQTGELFF. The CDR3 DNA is TGTGCCAGCAGCCAAGATTCCGCGTCTCAAACCGGGGAGCTGTTTTTT.

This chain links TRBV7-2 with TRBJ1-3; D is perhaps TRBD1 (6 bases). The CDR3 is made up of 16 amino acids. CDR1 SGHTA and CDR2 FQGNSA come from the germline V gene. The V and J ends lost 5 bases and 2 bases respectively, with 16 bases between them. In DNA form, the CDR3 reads TGTGCCAGCAGCAGACCGGGACAAGGAGCTGGAAACACCATATATTTT. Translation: CASSRPGQGAGNTIYF.

CDR3 in amino acids: CASSLSRRTDTQYF. CDR3 coding DNA: TGTGCCAGCAGCTTATCTAGGCGCACAGATACGCAGTATTTT. The chain carries TRBV7-2 and TRBJ2-3; D remains ambiguous. Germline V gives CDR1 SGHTA, CDR2 FQGNSA. The CDR3 totals 14 residues. The V gene lost 2 bases and the J gene lost 1 base, with 7 bases spanning the gap.

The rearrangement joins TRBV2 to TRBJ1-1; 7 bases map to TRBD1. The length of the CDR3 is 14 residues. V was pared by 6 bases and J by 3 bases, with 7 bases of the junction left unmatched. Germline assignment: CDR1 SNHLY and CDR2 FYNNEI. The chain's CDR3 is CASSRDSIDTEAFF. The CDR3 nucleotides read TGTGCCAGCAGCCGGGACAGTATCGACACTGAAGCTTTCTTT.

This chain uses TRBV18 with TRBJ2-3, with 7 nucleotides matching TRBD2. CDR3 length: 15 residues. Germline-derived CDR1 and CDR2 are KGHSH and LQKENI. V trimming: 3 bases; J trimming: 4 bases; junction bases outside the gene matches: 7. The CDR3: CASSPYRTSADTQYF. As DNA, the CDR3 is TGTGCCAGCTCACCCTACCGGACTAGTGCAGATACGCAGTATTTT. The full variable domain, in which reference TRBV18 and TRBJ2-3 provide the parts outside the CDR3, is NAGVMQNPRHLVRRRGQEARLRCSPMKGHSHVYWYRQLPEEGLKFMVYLQKENIIDESGMPKERFSAEFPKEGPSILRIQQVVRGDSAAYFCASSPYRTSADTQYFGPGTRLTVL.

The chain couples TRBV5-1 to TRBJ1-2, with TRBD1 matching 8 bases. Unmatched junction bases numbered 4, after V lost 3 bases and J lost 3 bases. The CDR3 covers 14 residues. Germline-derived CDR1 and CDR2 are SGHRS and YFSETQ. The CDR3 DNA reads TGCGCCAGCAGCTGGGGACAGGCCGACTATGGCTACACCTTC. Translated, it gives CASSWGQADYGYTF.

CDR3 nucleotide sequence: TGTGCCAGCAGCTTCAGTCGGCTTGGGACTATCCAAGAGCAGTTCTTC. Protein sequence: CASSFSRLGTIQEQFF. This rearrangement joins TRBV7-8 to TRBJ2-1; 7 bases fit TRBD2. The CDR3 has 16 residues. V dropped 3 bases and J dropped 10; count of bases not matched to a gene: 15. CDR1 is SGHVS, CDR2 FQNEAQ, per germline.